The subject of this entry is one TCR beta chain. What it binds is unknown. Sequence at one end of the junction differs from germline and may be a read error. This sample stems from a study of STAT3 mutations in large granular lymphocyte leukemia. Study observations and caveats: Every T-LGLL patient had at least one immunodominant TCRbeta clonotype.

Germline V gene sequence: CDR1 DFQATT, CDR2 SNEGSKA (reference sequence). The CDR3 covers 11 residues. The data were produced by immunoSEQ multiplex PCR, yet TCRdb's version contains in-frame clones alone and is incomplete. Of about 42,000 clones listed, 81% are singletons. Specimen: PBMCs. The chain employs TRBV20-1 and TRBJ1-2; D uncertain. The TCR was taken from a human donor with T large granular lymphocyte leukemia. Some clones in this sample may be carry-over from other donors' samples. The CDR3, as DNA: TGCAGTGCTGGAGAGGACTATGGCTACACCTTC. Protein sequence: CSAGEDYGYTF.